What follows describes a single T cell receptor (beta chain). Trimming cost V 4 bases and J 7 bases, with 18 bases left between them. The V gene's germline CDR1 is SGDLS and CDR2 YYNGEE. The CDR3 covers 15 residues. Repertoires were generated with immunoSEQ multiplex PCR, while TCRdb's copy carries only in-frame clones and drops some. Here the sample spans roughly 2.1 million clones, 93% being singletons. Naive CD8 populations comprised CD45RO-negative cells positively selected for CCR7, excluding terminally differentiated effector memory CD45RA+ cells. This entry comes from a study of shared clonotypes between healthy human individuals.

The TCR comes from a young man in good health. Some clones in this sample may be carry-over from other donors' samples. The rearrangement links TRBV9 to TRBJ2-1, with unresolved D. Sample: naive CD8+ T cells from PBMCs. In nucleotides, the CDR3 is TGTGCCAGCAGCACCCAGCCTGAGGTGAGGAATGAGCAGTTCTTC. It specifies CASSTQPEVRNEQFF.